This T cell receptor (beta chain) derives from a study of T cells in Graves' hyperthyroidism and ophthalmopathy. Trimming pared 5 bases from V and 4 bases from J, leaving 11 bases between. This CDR3 region has 13 residues. CDR1 and CDR2 from the germline V gene are MDHEN and SYDVKM. Absence of ophthalmopathy progression within 18 months defined stable Graves' hyperthyroidism. Patients were excluded because of uncontrolled infection, other autoimmune disease, pregnancy or lactation. Authors of the study amplified TCR beta CDR3 regions from RNA transcripts. When the TCR CDR3 underwent first-round RT-PCR, the HTBI primer set was used. TCRdb passed the multiplex PCR reads through MiXCR, listing each CDR3 protein once. Among more than 500,000 distinct CDR3 sequences listed, roughly 17% were seen once.

The receptor was derived from a woman aged 25 to 39 with Graves' hyperthyroidism. Sequencing used blood. This chain uses TRBV28 with TRBJ1-2, with D unclear. CDR3 protein: CASSETGGYGYTF. DNA of the CDR3: TGTGCCAGCAGTGAAACCGGAGGCTATGGCTACACCTTC.